Shown below are 11 T cell receptor beta chains from a single sample sequenced in a study of cytomegalovirus exposure and HLA in healthy donors (dated by TCRdb to about 2017). Libraries came from the immunoSEQ multiplex PCR assay. For the multiplex PCR, a mixture combining 60 forward primers for TCR Vbeta segments and 13 reverse primers for TCR Jbeta segments was used. TCRdb provides this immuneACCESS table in a form limited to in-frame rearrangements. Some clones are lacking; in checked studies, under half of them reflect an unresolved V gene, and why the rest are absent is not known. This sample's table contains tens of thousands of clones. Of the sample, approximately 3% falls within the top ten clones. Sequences were obtained from PBMCs. These receptors were obtained from a woman aged 25 to 39 in good health and CMV-seropositive.

In nucleotides, the CDR3 is TGTGCCAGTATTGAGACAGGGTCCACAGATACGCAGTATTTT. Amino acids: CASIETGSTDTQYF. The V gene is TRBV19, the J gene TRBJ2-3, with TRBD1 matching 7 bases. V was pared by 7 bases and J by 2 bases, with 6 bases of the junction left unmatched. The CDR3 is made up of 14 amino acids. The germline V gene encodes CDR1 LNHDA and CDR2 SQIVND (reference sequence).

The genes are TRBV19 and TRBJ2-1; 15 bases are a match to TRBD2. Germline CDR1 reads LNHDA; CDR2 reads SQIVND (reference sequence). This CDR3 has 15 residues. V trimming: 6 bases; J trimming: 6 bases; junction bases outside the gene matches: 3. CDR3: CASSRTSGGVNEQFF. In nucleotides, the CDR3 is TGTGCCAGTAGCCGGACTAGCGGGGGGGTCAATGAGCAGTTCTTC.

The rearrangement links TRBV4-1 to TRBJ2-1; 7 bases align to TRBD2. The length of the CDR3 is 17 residues. CDR1 and CDR2 from the germline V gene are MGHRA and YSYEKL. V lost 3 bases, J lost 0 bases, and 8 bases stayed unmatched. The CDR3 DNA is TGCGCCAGCAGCCACGAGGCGGGGGTTAGCTCCTACAATGAGCAGTTCTTC. Encoded protein: CASSHEAGVSSYNEQFF.

CDR3 nucleotide sequence: TGTGCCAGCTCATGGGATTTGGGAGGGGCCGGCGGCACAGATACGCAGTATTTT. Protein product: CASSWDLGGAGGTDTQYF. This rearrangement joins TRBV18 to TRBJ2-3; 7 positions agree with TRBD2. Unmatched junction bases numbered 15, after V lost 5 bases and J lost 1 base. Germline V gene lookup returns CDR1 KGHSH and CDR2 LQKENI. This CDR3 is 18 amino acids long.

The chain combines TRBV4-2 with TRBJ2-7; 9 positions agree with TRBD2. The CDR3 is 17 amino acids. J lost 4 bases, V lost 0 bases, and 10 bases had no gene match. Germline V gives CDR1 LGHNA, CDR2 YNFKEQ. The CDR3 region is CASSQEAPGLAPYEQYF. The CDR3 DNA sequence: TGTGCCAGCAGCCAAGAAGCCCCGGGACTAGCACCTTACGAGCAGTACTTC.

The chain has TRBV14 and TRBJ2-2; possible D gene TRBD1, 6 bases. The germline V gene has CDR1 SGHDN and CDR2 FVKESK. This CDR3 has 14 amino acids. V lost 4 bases to trimming and J lost 1 base, with 7 bases between them. The CDR3 here is CASSRGQNTGELFF. CDR3 DNA: TGTGCCAGCAGCCGGGGACAGAACACCGGGGAGCTGTTTTTT.

The V gene is TRBV30, the J gene TRBJ1-6; D gene unclear. Trimming pared 2 bases from V and 7 bases from J, leaving 6 bases between. The germline gives CDR1 GTSNPN, CDR2 SVGIG (reference sequence). The CDR3 length is 12 residues. The CDR3 reads CAWSFSNSPLHF. Here the CDR3 DNA reads TGTGCCTGGAGTTTTTCAAATTCACCCCTCCACTTT.

V and J are TRBV4-1 and TRBJ1-1; possibly TRBD1 for D (5 bases). Between the trimmed V and J ends, which lost 3 bases and 0 bases, there was a span of 8 bases. The CDR3 contains 14 residues. In germline, CDR1 is MGHRA, CDR2 YSYEKL. Here the CDR3 reads CASSHDSLNTEAFF. The DNA for the CDR3 is TGCGCCAGCAGCCACGACAGTTTGAACACTGAAGCTTTCTTT.

V is TRBV19 and J is TRBJ1-6; D perhaps matches TRBD1 (5 bases). Trimming pared 0 bases from V and 5 bases from J, leaving 8 bases between. CDR3 length: 15 amino acids. Germline V CDR1 and CDR2: LNHDA, SQIVND (reference sequence). The CDR3 sequence is CASSIDSRDNSPLHF. The CDR3 bases are TGTGCCAGTAGTATAGATAGCAGGGATAATTCACCCCTCCACTTT.

This rearrangement joins TRBV7-6 to TRBJ2-1; 12 bases fit TRBD2. The ends lost 4 bases at V and 5 bases at J; junction bases unmatched: 3. The CDR3 runs to 15 residues. Germline-derived CDR1 and CDR2 are SGHVS and FNYEAQ. The chain's CDR3 is CASSSTSGGNNEQFF. CDR3 sequence (DNA): TGTGCCAGCAGCTCAACTAGCGGGGGGAACAATGAGCAGTTCTTC.

The V gene is TRBV5-6, the J gene TRBJ2-3; D remains ambiguous. Germline V gene sequence: CDR1 SGHDT, CDR2 YYEEEE. V lost 3 bases and J lost 0, with 5 bases in between. CDR3 size: 13 residues. CDR3 nucleotide sequence: TGTGCCAGCAGCTGGGCAAGCACAGATACGCAGTATTTT. It is translated as CASSWASTDTQYF.